This T cell receptor (beta chain) is from a study of T cell clonotyping in hematopoietic cell transplantation. Study outcomes and limitations: No sorting was done, leaving CD4 and CD8 contributions mixed.

Profiling relied on immunoSEQ multiplex PCR, and the TCRdb table lists in-frame clones only, not all of them. The sample holds approximately 44,000 clones; approximately 81% are singletons and the top ten take approximately 2.8%. Specified time point: recipient sample about 28 days before transplant, after cytoreduction. The V gene lost 5 bases and the J gene lost 4 bases, with 17 bases spanning the gap. Germline values: CDR1 SGHVS, CDR2 FQNEAQ. The CDR3 is 15 amino acids. Turning to this clone: Its antigen is still unknown.

This clonotype was obtained from a man in his fifties or sixties with acute myeloid leukemia. Some clones in this sample may be carry-over from other donors' samples. This material consisted of peripheral blood mononuclear cells, taken before stem cell transplant. The rearrangement joins TRBV7-8 to TRBJ1-2; weak D call: TRBD1 (5 bases). Written as DNA, the CDR3 is TGTGCCAGCAGCCCGCAGGGAACCCTTTCCTATGGCTACACCTTC. This encodes CASSPQGTLSYGYTF.